Given below is one T cell receptor (beta chain) in context. What it recognizes is unknown. Thyroid ultrasound, orbital computed tomography, clinical symptoms, and serum thyroxine and TRAb underpinned diagnoses. The CDR3 loop spans 15 amino acids. The V gene end was trimmed by 5 bases and the J gene end by 5 bases; junction bases not matched to a gene: 10. The germline CDR1 and CDR2 sequences are MNHEY and SMNVEV (reference sequence). These data are taken from a study of T cells in Graves' hyperthyroidism and ophthalmopathy. Study findings and constraints: Onset of ophthalmopathy came a median approximately 6.8 months after the model predicted it. Most thyroid clonotypes expanded above 0.001 were also detected in blood.

Researchers amplified the TCR beta CDR3 regions from RNA transcripts. HTBI primers were employed in a first-round RT-PCR of the TCR CDR3. MiXCR, applied by TCRdb to the multiplex PCR reads, yields one record per CDR3 protein. The repertoire consists of fewer than 800,000 distinct CDR3 sequences, with over 15% occurring once and the leading ten covering about 8.4%. This receptor was obtained from a man between 18 and 29 years old with Graves' hyperthyroidism. The genes are TRBV27 and TRBJ2-7, with 9 bases aligning to TRBD1. The sequenced sample was blood. The CDR3 sequence: CASSTQWTGVNEQYF. In DNA, the CDR3 is TGTGCCAGCAGTACGCAATGGACAGGGGTCAACGAGCAGTACTTC.